This T cell receptor beta chain was identified during a study of blood T cell repertoires in COVID-19 (dated by TCRdb to 2020 to 2021). With respect to the entire study: Samples covering the acute and convalescent phases of COVID-19 were provided by collaborators in the United States, Italy and Spain. The material from the prospective study consisted of cDNA or gDNA derived from T cells, B-cell-depleted T cells, or PBMCs. The dataset comprised deeply sampled blood TCRbeta repertoires from subjects exposed to, actively infected with, or recovered from COVID-19. A freely available public database, intended as a resource for researchers studying the immune response to SARS-CoV-2, is where the repertoires were released. The samples were drawn from the first 160 participants of the ongoing ImmuneRACE study and from 1,254 subjects provided by 6 global collaborators. A de-identified subject ID, COVID-19 status, age in years and sex were almost always included in the sample metadata. Where available, HLA class I and class II types were taken from metadata supplied by the sample provider and were not determined by assay-based typing. The paper as a whole reports these results and caveats: The quantity of clinical and demographic metadata differed by source and by participant and was supplied without curation.

TCRbeta CDR3 regions were amplified from genomic DNA by means of the immunoSEQ Assay, a bias-controlled multiplex PCR. As for the authors' bioinformatics: The number of nucleated cells in each sample was estimated from the amplification of reference gene primers within the assay. To quantify the absolute abundance of each unique TCRbeta CDR3 rearrangement, sequence reads were collapsed and filtered. For each sample, productive Simpson clonality was calculated by taking the square root of Simpson's diversity index across productive rearrangements. Here the immuneACCESS table is served through TCRdb, limited to in-frame sequences with V and J called. Missing clones are a known gap in these copies; in checked studies unresolved V genes cover under half, and the rest lacks a known reason. For V, J and clone size, that table is used; D and trimming come from the DNA. The sample table records some 170,000 clones; over 80% of these occur just once. Together, the top ten hold 7% of the sample.

At one collaborating source in Seattle, patients were enrolled during active infection and were followed longitudinally through the course of disease. Each collaborating institution followed its own protocols to collect whole blood in K2EDTA tubes. For TCRbeta analysis, collaborators shipped samples as frozen whole blood, isolated PBMCs, or DNA extracted from either of those sample types. This clone was seen only once. Its binding antigen is unknown. No much larger clone exists at a distance of one base, and base qualities are not known. CDR1 and CDR2 were assigned from the germline V gene as MRHNA and SNTAGT. V and J lose 3 bases and 0 bases, and a span of 9 bases separates them. The CDR3 measures 15 amino acids from cysteine to phenylalanine. Left in the record is the CDR3 DNA by itself, 45 bases read in frame from the first base.

Input material: peripheral blood. This TCR derives from a woman aged 40 to 55 with COVID-19, enrolled during active disease. Rearrangement joined TRBV6-4 to TRBJ1-5, with the D gene not clear enough to name. In nucleotide form, the sequence is TGTGCCAGCAGTGAATTTCCCGGTAGCAATCAGCCCCAGCATTTT. This sequence encodes CASSEFPGSNQPQHF.